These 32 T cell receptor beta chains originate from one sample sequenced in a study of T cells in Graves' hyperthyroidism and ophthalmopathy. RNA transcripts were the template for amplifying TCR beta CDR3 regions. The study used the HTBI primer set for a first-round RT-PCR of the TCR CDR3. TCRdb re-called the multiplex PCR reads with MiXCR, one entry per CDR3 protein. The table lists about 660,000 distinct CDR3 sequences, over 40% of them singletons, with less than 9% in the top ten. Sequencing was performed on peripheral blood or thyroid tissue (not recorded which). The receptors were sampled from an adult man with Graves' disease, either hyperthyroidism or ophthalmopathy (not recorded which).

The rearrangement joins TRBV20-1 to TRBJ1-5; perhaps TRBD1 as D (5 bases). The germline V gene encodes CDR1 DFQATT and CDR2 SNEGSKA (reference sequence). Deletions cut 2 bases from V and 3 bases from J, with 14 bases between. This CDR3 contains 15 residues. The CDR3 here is CSARKSLGPNQPQHF. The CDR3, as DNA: TGCAGTGCTAGAAAGTCTTTGGGACCCAATCAGCCCCAGCATTTT.

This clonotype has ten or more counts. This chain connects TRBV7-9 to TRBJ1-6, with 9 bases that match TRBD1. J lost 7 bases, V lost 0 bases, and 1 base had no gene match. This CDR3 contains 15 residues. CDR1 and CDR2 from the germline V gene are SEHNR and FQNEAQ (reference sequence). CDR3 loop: CASSLAGQGNSPLHF. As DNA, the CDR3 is TGTGCCAGCAGCTTAGCTGGACAGGGGAATTCACCCCTCCACTTT.

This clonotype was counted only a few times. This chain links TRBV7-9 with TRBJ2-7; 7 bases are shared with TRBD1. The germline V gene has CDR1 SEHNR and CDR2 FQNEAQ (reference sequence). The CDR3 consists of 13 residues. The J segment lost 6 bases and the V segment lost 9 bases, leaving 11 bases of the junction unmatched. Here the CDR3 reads CASSIVGGSEQYF. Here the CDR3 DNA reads TGTGCCAGTAGTATAGTAGGGGGCTCCGAGCAGTACTTC.

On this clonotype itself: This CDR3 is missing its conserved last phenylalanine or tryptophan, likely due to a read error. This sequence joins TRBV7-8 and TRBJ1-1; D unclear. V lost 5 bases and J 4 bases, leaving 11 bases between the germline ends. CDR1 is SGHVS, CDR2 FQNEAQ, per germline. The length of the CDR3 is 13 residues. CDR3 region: CASSLRRLTEAFL. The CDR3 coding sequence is TGTGCCAGCAGCCTTAGGAGACTCACTGAAGCTTTCCTT.

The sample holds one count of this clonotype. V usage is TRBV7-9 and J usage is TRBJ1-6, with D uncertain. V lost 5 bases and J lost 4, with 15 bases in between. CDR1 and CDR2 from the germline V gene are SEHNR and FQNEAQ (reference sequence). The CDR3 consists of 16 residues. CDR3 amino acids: CASSPRSGGYNSPLHF. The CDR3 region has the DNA TGTGCCAGCAGCCCCAGGAGTGGCGGTTATAATTCACCCCTCCACTTT.

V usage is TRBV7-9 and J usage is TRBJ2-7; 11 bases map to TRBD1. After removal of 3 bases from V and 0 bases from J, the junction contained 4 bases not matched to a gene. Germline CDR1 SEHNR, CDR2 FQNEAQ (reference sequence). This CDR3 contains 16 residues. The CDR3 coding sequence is TGTGCCAGCAGCTTCCGGGACAGGGGGACCTCCTACGAGCAGTACTTC. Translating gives CASSFRDRGTSYEQYF.

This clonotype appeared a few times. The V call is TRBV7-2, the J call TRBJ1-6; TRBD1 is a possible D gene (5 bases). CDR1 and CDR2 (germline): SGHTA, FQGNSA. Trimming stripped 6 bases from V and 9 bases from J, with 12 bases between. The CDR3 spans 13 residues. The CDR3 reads CASRTDSGSPLHF. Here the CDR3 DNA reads TGTGCCAGCAGAACTGACAGTGGTTCACCCCTCCACTTT.

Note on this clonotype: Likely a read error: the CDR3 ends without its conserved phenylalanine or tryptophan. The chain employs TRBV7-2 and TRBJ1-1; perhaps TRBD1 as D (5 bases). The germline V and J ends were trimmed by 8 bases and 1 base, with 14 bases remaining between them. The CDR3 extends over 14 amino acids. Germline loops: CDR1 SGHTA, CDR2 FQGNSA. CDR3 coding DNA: TGTGCCAGCTCACCGATTGGGGGGAACACTGAAGCTTTCTTA. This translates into CASSPIGGNTEAFL.

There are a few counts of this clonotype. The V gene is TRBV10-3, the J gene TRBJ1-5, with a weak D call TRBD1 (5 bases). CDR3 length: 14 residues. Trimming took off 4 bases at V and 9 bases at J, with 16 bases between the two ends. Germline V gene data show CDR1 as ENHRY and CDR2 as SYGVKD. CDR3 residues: CAISGGADSWPQHF. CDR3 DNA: TGTGCCATCAGTGGAGGGGCCGATTCATGGCCCCAGCATTTT.

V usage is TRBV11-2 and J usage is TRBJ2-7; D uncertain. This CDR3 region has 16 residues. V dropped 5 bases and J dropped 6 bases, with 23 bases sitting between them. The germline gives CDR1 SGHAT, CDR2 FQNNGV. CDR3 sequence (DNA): TGTGCCAGCAGCCCCTGGACCGTGGCGGATACGGGCGAGCAGTACTTC. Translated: CASSPWTVADTGEQYF.

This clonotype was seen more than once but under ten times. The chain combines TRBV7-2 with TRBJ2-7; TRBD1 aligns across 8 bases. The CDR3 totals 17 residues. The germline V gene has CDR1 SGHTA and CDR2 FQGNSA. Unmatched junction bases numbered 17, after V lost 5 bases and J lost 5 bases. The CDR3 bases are TGTGCCAGCAGCCAAGATTTTCAGACAGGGGATATCGACGAGCAGTACTTC. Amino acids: CASSQDFQTGDIDEQYF.

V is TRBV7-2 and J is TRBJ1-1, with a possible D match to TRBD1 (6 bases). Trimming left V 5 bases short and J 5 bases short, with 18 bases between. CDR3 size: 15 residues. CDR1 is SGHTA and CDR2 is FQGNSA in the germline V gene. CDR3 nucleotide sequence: TGTGCCAGCAGCCCACGGGGGTGGGGGGCGACTGAAGCTTTCTTT. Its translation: CASSPRGWGATEAFF. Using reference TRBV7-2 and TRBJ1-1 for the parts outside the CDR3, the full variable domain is GAGVSQSPSNKVTEKGKDVELRCDPISGHTALYWYRQSLGQGLEFLIYFQGNSAPDKSGLPSDRFSAERTGGSVSTLTIQRTQQEDSAVYLCASSPRGWGATEAFFGQGTRLTVV.

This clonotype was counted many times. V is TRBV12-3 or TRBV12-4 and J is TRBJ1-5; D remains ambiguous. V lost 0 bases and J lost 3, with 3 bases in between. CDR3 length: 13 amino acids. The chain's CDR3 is CASSLANNQPQHF. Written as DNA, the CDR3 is TGTGCCAGCAGTTTAGCCAACAATCAGCCCCAGCATTTT.

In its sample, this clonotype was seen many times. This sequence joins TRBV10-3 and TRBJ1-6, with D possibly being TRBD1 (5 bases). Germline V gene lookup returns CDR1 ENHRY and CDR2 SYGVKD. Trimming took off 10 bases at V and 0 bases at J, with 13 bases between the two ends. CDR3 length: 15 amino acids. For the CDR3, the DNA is TGTGCCACCTGGAAGGGGAGCTCCTATAATTCACCCCTCCACTTT. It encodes CATWKGSSYNSPLHF.

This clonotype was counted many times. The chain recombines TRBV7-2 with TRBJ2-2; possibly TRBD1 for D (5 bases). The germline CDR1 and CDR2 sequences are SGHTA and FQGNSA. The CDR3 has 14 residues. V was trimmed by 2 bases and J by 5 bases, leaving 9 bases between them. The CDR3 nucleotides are TGTGCCAGCAGCTTATATCAGGGTACCGGGGAGCTGTTTTTT. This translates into CASSLYQGTGELFF.

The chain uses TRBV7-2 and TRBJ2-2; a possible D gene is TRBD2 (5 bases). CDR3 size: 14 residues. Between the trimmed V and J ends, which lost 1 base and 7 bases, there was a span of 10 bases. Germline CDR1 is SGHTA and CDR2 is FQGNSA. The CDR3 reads CASSLGSGVGELFF. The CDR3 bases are TGTGCCAGCAGCTTAGGCAGCGGCGTCGGGGAGCTGTTTTTT.

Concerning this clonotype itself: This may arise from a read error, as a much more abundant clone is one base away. The DNA for the CDR3 is TGTGCCATCAGTTACGGGTCTAGCGAGCAGTACTTC. It is translated as CAISYGSSEQYF. This chain joins TRBV6-5 and TRBJ2-7; no clear D gene. Germline CDR1 and CDR2: MNHEY and SVGAGI. The CDR3 is 12 amino acids.

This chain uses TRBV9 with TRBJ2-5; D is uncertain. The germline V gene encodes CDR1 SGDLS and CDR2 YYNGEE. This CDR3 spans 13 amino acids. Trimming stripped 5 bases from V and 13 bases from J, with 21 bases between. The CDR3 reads CASSYSPGRHPYF. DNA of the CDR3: TGTGCCAGCAGTTACTCGCCCGGAAGGCATCCGTACTTC.

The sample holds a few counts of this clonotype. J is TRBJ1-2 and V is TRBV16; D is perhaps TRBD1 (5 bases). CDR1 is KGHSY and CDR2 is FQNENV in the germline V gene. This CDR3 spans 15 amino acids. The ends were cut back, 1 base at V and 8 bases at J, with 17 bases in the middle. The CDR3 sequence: CASSQLTVGVGGYTF. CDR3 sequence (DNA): TGTGCCAGCAGCCAATTGACAGTTGGGGTCGGAGGCTACACCTTC.

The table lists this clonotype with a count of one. The CDR3 sequence is CASSRVTGGQETQYF. Here the CDR3 DNA reads TGTGCCAGCAGCAGAGTTACAGGGGGCCAAGAGACCCAGTACTTC. The gene calls are TRBV12-3 or TRBV12-4 and TRBJ2-5; 8 nucleotides agree with TRBD1. The CDR3 consists of 15 residues. J lost 1 base, V lost 6 bases, and 7 bases had no gene match.

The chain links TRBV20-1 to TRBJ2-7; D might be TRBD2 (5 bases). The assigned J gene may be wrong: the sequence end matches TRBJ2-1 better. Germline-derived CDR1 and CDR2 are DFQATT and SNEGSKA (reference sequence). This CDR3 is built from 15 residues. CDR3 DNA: TGCAGTGCTAGAGGGCTGGCTAGCCCTCCACATGAGCAGTTCTTC. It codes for CSARGLASPPHEQFF.

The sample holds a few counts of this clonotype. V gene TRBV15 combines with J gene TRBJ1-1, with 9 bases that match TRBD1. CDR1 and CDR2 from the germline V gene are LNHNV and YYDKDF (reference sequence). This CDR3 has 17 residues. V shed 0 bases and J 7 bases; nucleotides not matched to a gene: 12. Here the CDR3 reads CATSREGVGTGKNEAFF. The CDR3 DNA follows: TGTGCCACCAGCAGAGAGGGGGTCGGGACAGGGAAGAATGAAGCTTTCTTT. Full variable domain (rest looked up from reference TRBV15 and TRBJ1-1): DAMVIQNPRYQVTQFGKPVTLSCSQTLNHNVMYWYQQKSSQAPKLLFHYYDKDFNNEADTPDNFQSRRPNTSFCFLDIRSPGLGDTAMYLCATSREGVGTGKNEAFFGQGTRLTVV.

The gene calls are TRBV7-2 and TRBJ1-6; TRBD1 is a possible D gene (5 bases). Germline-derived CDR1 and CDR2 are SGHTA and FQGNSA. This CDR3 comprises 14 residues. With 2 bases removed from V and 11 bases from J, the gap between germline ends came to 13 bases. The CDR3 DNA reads TGTGCCAGCAGCTTAAGGAGGGGCATGACACCCCTCCACTTT. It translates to CASSLRRGMTPLHF. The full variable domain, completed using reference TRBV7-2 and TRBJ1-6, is GAGVSQSPSNKVTEKGKDVELRCDPISGHTALYWYRQSLGQGLEFLIYFQGNSAPDKSGLPSDRFSAERTGGSVSTLTIQRTQQEDSAVYLCASSLRRGMTPLHFGNGTRLTVT.

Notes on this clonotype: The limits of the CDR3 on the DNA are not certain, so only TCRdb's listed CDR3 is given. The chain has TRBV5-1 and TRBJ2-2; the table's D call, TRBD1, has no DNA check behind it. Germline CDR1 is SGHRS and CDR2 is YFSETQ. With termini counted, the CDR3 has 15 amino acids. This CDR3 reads CASSLLQGNPGSCFF.

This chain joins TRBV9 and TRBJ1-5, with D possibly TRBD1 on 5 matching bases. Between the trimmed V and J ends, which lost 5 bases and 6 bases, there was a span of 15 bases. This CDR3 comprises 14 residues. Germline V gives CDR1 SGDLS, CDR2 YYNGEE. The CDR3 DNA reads TGTGCCAGCAGTGGCAGGGATGGGGCTCAGCCCCAGCATTTT. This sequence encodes CASSGRDGAQPQHF.

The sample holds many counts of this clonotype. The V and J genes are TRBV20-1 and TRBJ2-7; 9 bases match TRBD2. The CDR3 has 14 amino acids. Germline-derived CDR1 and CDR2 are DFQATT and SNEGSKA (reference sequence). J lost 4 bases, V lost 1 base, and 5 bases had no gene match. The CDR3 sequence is CSARGRGGTYEQYF. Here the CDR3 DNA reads TGCAGTGCTAGAGGGCGGGGGGGAACGTACGAGCAGTACTTC.

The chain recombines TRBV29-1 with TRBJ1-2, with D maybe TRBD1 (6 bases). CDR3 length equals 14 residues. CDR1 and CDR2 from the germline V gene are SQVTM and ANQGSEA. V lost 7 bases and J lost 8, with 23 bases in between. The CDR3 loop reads CSGSKPGAPVGYTF. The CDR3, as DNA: TGCAGCGGATCGAAACCAGGGGCCCCCGTGGGCTACACCTTC.

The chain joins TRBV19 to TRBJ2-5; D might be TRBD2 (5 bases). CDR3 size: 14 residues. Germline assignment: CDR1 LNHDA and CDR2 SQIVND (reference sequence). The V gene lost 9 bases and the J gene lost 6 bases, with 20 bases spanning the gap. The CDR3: CASSRDTSGKTQYF. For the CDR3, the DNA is TGTGCCAGCTCACGGGATACGTCTGGGAAGACCCAGTACTTC.

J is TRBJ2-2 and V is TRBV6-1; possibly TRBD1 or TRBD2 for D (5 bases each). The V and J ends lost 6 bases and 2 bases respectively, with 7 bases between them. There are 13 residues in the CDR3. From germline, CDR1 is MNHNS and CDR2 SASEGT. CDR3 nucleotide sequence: TGTGCCAGCAGGGGACCTAACACCGGGGAGCTGTTTTTT. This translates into CASRGPNTGELFF.

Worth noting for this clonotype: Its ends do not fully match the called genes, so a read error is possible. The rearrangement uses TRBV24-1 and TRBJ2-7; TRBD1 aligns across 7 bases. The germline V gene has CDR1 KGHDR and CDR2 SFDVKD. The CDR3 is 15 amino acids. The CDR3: CASSLSPGGSYEQYF. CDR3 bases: TGCGCCAGCAGCTTGTCCCCAGGGGGCTCCTACGAGCAGTACTTC.

The CDR3 DNA is TGTGCCAGCAGCTTCCCCTCGCCCGCGGGGGGACAGAGGAACACTGAAGCTTTCTTT. It yields the protein CASSFPSPAGGQRNTEAFF. The chain recombines TRBV7-9 with TRBJ1-1; 7 nucleotides line up with TRBD1. After removal of 3 bases from V and 1 base from J, the junction contained 17 bases not matched to a gene. Germline lookup yields CDR1 SEHNR and CDR2 FQNEAQ (reference sequence). CDR3 length equals 19 residues.

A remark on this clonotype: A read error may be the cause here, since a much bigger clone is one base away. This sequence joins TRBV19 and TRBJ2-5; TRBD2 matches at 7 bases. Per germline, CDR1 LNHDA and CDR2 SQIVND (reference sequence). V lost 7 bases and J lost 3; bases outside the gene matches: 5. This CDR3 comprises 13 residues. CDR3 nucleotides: TGTGCCAGTACGGGGGGAGGGAAAGAGACCCAGTACTTC. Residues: CASTGGGKETQYF.